This is a list of T cell receptor beta chains from one sample in a study of T cells in Graves' hyperthyroidism and ophthalmopathy. TCRdb recomputed calls from the multiplex PCR reads with MiXCR, one row per CDR3 protein. Among hundreds of thousands of distinct CDR3 sequences, around 15% were seen once, and the ten largest hold 2.5% to 4%. The sequenced material came from blood. These receptors were obtained from a woman in her thirties or forties with Graves' ophthalmopathy. Each CDR3 is given with its conserved first and last residue. D genes are given only for firm matches. Rows may omit the clone size; those that give it use once, few, many or a size class.

v_gene,d_gene,abundance,j_gene,CDR3aa,CDR3nt
TRBV11-2,.,many,TRBJ2-7,CASSSNAGFSYEQYF,TGTGCCAGCAGCTCAAACGCAGGCTTTTCCTACGAGCAGTACTTC
TRBV2,TRBD1,many,TRBJ1-2,CASSGQGPNYGYTF,TGTGCCAGCAGTGGACAGGGACCTAACTATGGCTACACCTTC
TRBV28,.,.,TRBJ1-2,CASSYRAQGRRGYTF,TGTGCCAGCAGTTACCGGGCTCAGGGGAGGCGTGGCTACACCTTC
TRBV28,TRBD1,.,TRBJ1-2,CASRLTGGRGYGYTF,TGTGCCAGCAGGCTGACAGGGGGCCGAGGCTATGGCTACACCTTC
TRBV30,TRBD2,many,TRBJ2-3,CARKGLAERDTQYF,TGTGCCCGGAAGGGACTAGCGGAAAGGGATACGCAGTATTTT
TRBV9,TRBD1,.,TRBJ1-1,CASSPQGDRGSAFF,TGTGCCAGCAGCCCGCAAGGGGACAGGGGCTCGGCTTTCTTT
TRBV24-1,TRBD1,.,TRBJ2-1,CATSETGTGGNEQFF,TGTGCCACCAGTGAAACCGGGACAGGGGGCAATGAGCAGTTCTTC
TRBV12-3/TRBV12-4,TRBD2,few,TRBJ2-7,CASTRGLAGDEQYF,TGTGCCAGCACCCGGGGACTAGCGGGCGACGAGCAGTACTTC
TRBV6-6,.,many,TRBJ2-5,CASSYGPGRAGETQYF,TGTGCCAGCAGTTACGGGCCGGGTCGAGCTGGGGAGACCCAGTACTTC
TRBV12-3/TRBV12-4,TRBD1,few,TRBJ2-7,CASNYAGTGSEQYF,TGTGCCAGCAATTACGCGGGGACAGGGAGTGAGCAGTACTTC
TRBV29-1,.,.,TRBJ2-1,CSVAKGREQFF,TGCAGCGTTGCCAAGGGTAGGGAGCAGTTCTTC
TRBV6-1,TRBD2,few,TRBJ2-1,CASRRSGGDYNEQFF,TGTGCCAGCAGAAGGAGCGGGGGCGACTACAATGAGCAGTTCTTC
TRBV28,.,.,TRBJ1-5,CASSLFPGNQPQHF,TGTGCCAGCAGTTTATTTCCCGGGAATCAGCCCCAGCATTTT
TRBV14,TRBD2,.,TRBJ2-1,CASSETPGLAGGNNEQFF,TGTGCCAGCAGCGAGACTCCGGGACTAGCGGGAGGGAACAATGAGCAGTTCTTC
TRBV2,.,.,TRBJ2-3,CASSPAVIRTDTQYF,TGTGCCAGCAGTCCTGCTGTTATCCGCACAGATACGCAGTATTTT
TRBV5-8,.,.,TRBJ1-4,CASSLGGPTSGEKLFF,TGTGCCAGCAGCTTGGGAGGCCCCACTTCGGGGGAAAAACTGTTTTTT
TRBV20-1,.,few,TRBJ1-5,CSASEGHGPQHF,TGCAGTGCTAGCGAGGGCCATGGGCCCCAGCATTTT
TRBV20-1,.,many,TRBJ1-1,CSAEHQNTEAFF,TGCAGTGCAGAACACCAGAACACTGAAGCTTTCTTT
TRBV28,.,many,TRBJ1-2,CASSGGTFNYGYTF,TGTGCCAGCTCGGGTGGTACCTTTAACTATGGCTACACCTTC
TRBV14,.,.,TRBJ2-7,CASSHGRPPRSYEQYF,TGTGCCAGCAGCCACGGAAGGCCACCCCGCTCCTACGAGCAGTACTTC
TRBV24-1,.,.,TRBJ2-5,CATGVLKGETQYF,TGTGCCACAGGGGTCCTGAAGGGAGAGACCCAGTACTTC
TRBV20-1,.,many,TRBJ2-1,CSAWGGSAGIYNEQFF,TGCAGTGCCTGGGGTGGGTCGGCAGGGATATACAATGAGCAGTTCTTC
TRBV7-9,TRBD2,.,TRBJ2-7,CASSLGLAGGRILGEQYF,TGTGCCAGCAGCTTAGGGCTAGCGGGAGGGCGCATCTTGGGCGAGCAGTACTTC
TRBV7-2,TRBD2,many,TRBJ2-1,CASSYLAGDPYNEQFF,TGTGCCAGCAGCTACCTAGCGGGAGACCCCTACAATGAGCAGTTCTTC
TRBV5-6,.,.,TRBJ1-2,CASCPDGTSLGYTF,TGTGCCAGCTGCCCGGACGGTACAAGCCTAGGCTACACCTTC
TRBV9,.,.,TRBJ1-4,CASSGDATNEKLFF,TGTGCCAGCAGCGGCGACGCAACCAATGAAAAACTGTTTTTT
TRBV6-1,.,.,TRBJ1-1,CASSDPQGNTEAFF,TGTGCCAGCAGTGATCCACAGGGGAACACTGAAGCTTTCTTT
TRBV5-5,TRBD1,many,TRBJ2-1,CASSWRGGQGYNEQFF,TGTGCCAGCAGCTGGAGGGGTGGACAGGGGTACAATGAGCAGTTCTTC
TRBV10-2,TRBD1,many,TRBJ2-7,CASSERGTGFMTGRSYEQYF,TGCGCCAGCAGTGAGAGAGGGACAGGGTTTATGACTGGGCGCTCCTACGAGCAGTACTTC
TRBV20-1,TRBD1,.,TRBJ1-1,CSARQHPPTGANTEAFF,TGCAGTGCTAGACAACACCCACCGACAGGGGCCAACACTGAAGCTTTCTTT
TRBV28,TRBD2,many,TRBJ2-1,CASSQPAGGTNEQFF,TGTGCCAGCAGTCAGCCAGCGGGAGGGACCAATGAGCAGTTCTTC
TRBV18,TRBD1,few,TRBJ2-3,CASSQRQGAQYF,TGTGCCAGCTCCCAGAGACAGGGGGCGCAGTATTTT
TRBV6-1,.,few,TRBJ1-1,CASREGTGNGAFF,TGTGCCAGCCGCGAAGGAACAGGGAATGGAGCTTTCTTT
TRBV30,TRBD1,many,TRBJ1-2,CAWSGNRGVYGYTF,TGTGCCTGGAGTGGAAACAGGGGAGTCTATGGCTACACCTTC
TRBV28,.,many,TRBJ2-1,CASSLLLDRQFF,TGTGCCAGCAGTTTATTATTGGACAGGCAGTTCTTC
TRBV28,.,.,TRBJ2-5,CASRPTGQKETQYF,TGTGCCAGCAGACCTACCGGACAGAAAGAGACCCAGTACTTC
TRBV6-1,TRBD1,.,TRBJ1-4,CASRPDRDWGKLFF,TGTGCCAGCAGACCCGACAGGGATTGGGGAAAACTGTTTTTT
TRBV6-1,.,many,TRBJ1-1,CASSEGRQPNTEAFF,TGTGCCAGCAGTGAAGGCAGACAGCCGAACACTGAAGCTTTCTTT
TRBV28,.,many,TRBJ2-5,CASSLRQSQETQYF,TGTGCCAGCAGTTTGAGACAGTCACAAGAGACCCAGTACTTC
TRBV7-3,TRBD1,few,TRBJ2-1,CASSLTGTGASGYNEQFF,TGTGCCAGCAGCTTAACGGGGACAGGGGCTAGCGGGTACAATGAGCAGTTCTTC
TRBV27,.,.,TRBJ1-5,CASNPGGLGQPQHF,TGTGCCAGCAACCCCGGGGGCCTGGGGCAGCCCCAGCATTTT
TRBV30,.,many,TRBJ2-2,CAWTLKSGSGELFF,TGTGCCTGGACATTGAAAAGCGGGTCCGGGGAGCTGTTTTTT
TRBV27,.,.,TRBJ2-4,CASAAGRALGKNIQYF,TGTGCCAGCGCGGCAGGGCGAGCCTTAGGCAAAAACATTCAGTACTTC
TRBV6-1,.,many,TRBJ2-1,CASSEEVWVFGEQFF,TGTGCCAGCAGTGAAGAGGTTTGGGTTTTCGGTGAGCAGTTCTTC
TRBV14,TRBD2,many,TRBJ2-3,CASSQELLAGADTQYF,TGTGCCAGCAGCCAAGAACTACTAGCGGGAGCAGATACGCAGTATTTT
TRBV11-2,.,many,TRBJ1-1,CASSLNTEAFF,TGTGCCAGCAGTTTAAACACTGAAGCTTTCTTT
TRBV28,.,many,TRBJ2-1,CASKEGPLARDEQFF,TGTGCCAGCAAGGAGGGACCACTAGCCCGTGATGAGCAGTTCTTC
TRBV2,.,many,TRBJ2-5,CASRGDLKTQYF,TGTGCCAGCAGGGGGGACTTGAAGACCCAGTACTTC
TRBV11-2,TRBD2,.,TRBJ2-5,CASSSEGIAGRETQYF,TGTGCCAGCAGCTCTGAGGGTATAGCGGGAAGGGAGACCCAGTACTTC
TRBV6-5,.,.,TRBJ1-2,CASSSGGAGDGYTF,TGTGCCAGCAGTTCCGGGGGTGCGGGTGATGGCTACACCTTC
TRBV5-1,TRBD2,.,TRBJ2-1,CASSSIAGVGNEQFF,TGCGCCAGCAGCTCGATAGCGGGAGTGGGGAATGAGCAGTTCTTC
TRBV12-3/TRBV12-4,.,many,TRBJ1-1,CASRSVLNTEAFF,TGTGCCAGCAGATCGGTCCTGAACACTGAAGCTTTCTTT
TRBV6-1,.,.,TRBJ2-2,CASRPQGVGPGELFF,TGTGCCAGCAGGCCCCAGGGCGTAGGCCCCGGGGAGCTGTTTTTT
TRBV18,.,.,TRBJ2-7,CASSPSEGEQYF,TGTGCCAGCTCACCGTCCGAGGGGGAGCAGTACTTC
TRBV29-1,TRBD1,many,TRBJ1-1,CSVDASTGSTEAFF,TGCAGCGTCGATGCCTCGACAGGGTCCACTGAAGCTTTCTTT
TRBV5-4,.,few,TRBJ2-1,CASSYTGNEQFF,TGTGCCAGCAGCTACACAGGCAATGAGCAGTTCTTC
TRBV28,.,many,TRBJ1-2,CASTSNYGYTF,TGTGCCAGCACCAGTAACTATGGCTACACCTTC
TRBV20-1,.,few,TRBJ2-3,CSARDPPGDTNTQYF,TGCAGTGCTAGAGACCCCCCGGGAGATACAAATACGCAGTATTTT